This T cell receptor (beta chain) stems from a study of blood T cell repertoires in COVID-19. Method: immunoSEQ multiplex PCR; TCRdb's copy keeps in-frame clones and lacks some. The top ten clones hold approximately 9.6% of a sample with 200,000 to 300,000 clones, about 80% of them seen once. This sequence originates from a woman older than 75 with acute or convalescent COVID-19. Sequenced sample: peripheral blood.

The CDR3 loop reads CASSRDRSSGNTIYF. CDR3 coding DNA: TGCGCCAGCAGCCGGGACAGGTCCTCTGGAAACACCATATATTTT. This rearrangement joins TRBV4-1 to TRBJ1-3, with TRBD1 matching 8 bases. The CDR3 sequence is 15 residues long. V lost 4 bases to trimming and J lost 0 bases; unmatched junction nucleotides: 2. Germline CDR1 MGHRA, CDR2 YSYEKL.